A single sample is the source of the 26 T cell receptor beta chains below, sequenced in a study of shared clonotypes between healthy human individuals. Sequenced by immunoSEQ multiplex PCR; TCRdb stores in-frame clones only, minus some. The repertoire includes about 1 million clones, under 80% of them detected once, and about 1.4% sits in the top ten. The sample comprised memory CD4+ T cells sorted from blood. Documented subset: CD45RA-negative fraction. These receptors originate from a man younger than 30 in good health.

This rearrangement joins TRBV9 to TRBJ2-1; 7 bases match TRBD2. V was clipped by 4 bases and J by 13 bases; unmatched bases: 14. Germline values: CDR1 SGDLS, CDR2 YYNGEE. This CDR3 contains 14 residues. The CDR3 bases are TGTGCCAGCAGCCCAGAGACTAGCTACTCCACTCAGTTCTTC. This gives the protein CASSPETSYSTQFF.

This rearrangement joins TRBV27 to TRBJ2-7, with 11 bases fitting TRBD1. V shed 4 bases and J 2 bases; nucleotides not matched to a gene: 16. Germline V gene lookup returns CDR1 MNHEY and CDR2 SMNVEV (reference sequence). This CDR3 is built from 19 residues. The CDR3 here is CASSSILRTGGIKTYEQYF. In nucleotides, the CDR3 is TGTGCCAGCAGTTCCATACTCCGGACAGGGGGCATTAAGACCTACGAGCAGTACTTC.

This chain uses TRBV5-1 with TRBJ1-1; D is unresolved. Looked up from germline, CDR1 is SGHRS and CDR2 is YFSETQ. This CDR3 contains 15 residues. Trimming stripped 4 bases from V and 0 bases from J, with 13 bases between. CDR3 residues: CASSPYPTVNTEAFF. CDR3 coding DNA: TGCGCCAGCAGCCCTTATCCGACCGTGAACACTGAAGCTTTCTTT.

The chain employs TRBV19 and TRBJ2-1, with TRBD2 matching over 7 bases. The germline V gene has CDR1 LNHDA and CDR2 SQIVND (reference sequence). This CDR3 comprises 14 residues. Trimming took 7 bases from V and 4 from J; bases not matched to a gene: 7. CDR3 sequence reads: CASTSGVGYNEQFF. For the CDR3, the DNA is TGTGCCAGTACTAGCGGTGTAGGTTACAATGAGCAGTTCTTC.

The chain carries TRBV5-1 and TRBJ2-3; possible D gene TRBD2, 6 bases. Per the germline V gene, CDR1 is SGHRS and CDR2 is YFSETQ. Trimming shortened V by 0 bases and J by 0 bases, and 8 bases separated the two germline ends. The CDR3 covers 15 residues. The chain's CDR3 is CASSLASDSTDTQYF. DNA of the CDR3: TGCGCCAGCAGCTTGGCTAGCGATAGCACAGATACGCAGTATTTT.

Details on this clone: Other nucleotide sequences from this sample produce the same CDR3. The chain employs TRBV9 and TRBJ2-2, with TRBD1 matching 9 bases. CDR1 SGDLS and CDR2 YYNGEE come from the germline V gene. Germline trimming cut 0 bases from V and 5 bases from J; bases unmatched to any gene: 2. CDR3 length: 15 residues. Here the CDR3 reads CASSVAGQGTGELFF. Here the CDR3 DNA reads TGTGCCAGCAGCGTAGCGGGACAGGGTACCGGGGAGCTGTTTTTT.

This sequence joins TRBV6-1 and TRBJ2-5; D is possibly TRBD1 (7 bases). The V gene's germline CDR1 is MNHNS and CDR2 SASEGT. V was trimmed by 2 bases and J by 1 base, leaving 14 bases between them. The CDR3 spans 16 residues. The CDR3 here is CASSESAGGFQETQYF. CDR3 nucleotide sequence: TGTGCCAGCAGTGAATCTGCAGGGGGGTTCCAAGAGACCCAGTACTTC.

About this clone itself: The identical CDR3 is also encoded by other nucleotide sequences in the sample. This chain joins TRBV4-3 and TRBJ1-6; no definite D call. V lost 0 bases and J 6 bases, leaving 6 bases between the germline ends. Looked up from germline, CDR1 is LGHNA and CDR2 is YSLEER. The CDR3 totals 14 residues. The CDR3 loop reads CASSQDTGNSPLHF. Here the CDR3 DNA reads TGCGCCAGCAGCCAAGATACCGGTAATTCACCCCTCCACTTT.

V gene TRBV5-4 combines with J gene TRBJ1-2, with D unclear. CDR3 size: 11 residues. V lost 4 bases and J lost 5, with 6 bases in between. CDR1 and CDR2 (germline): SGHNT, YYREEE (reference sequence). For the CDR3, the DNA is TGTGCCAGCAGCACGGAGTATGGCTACACCTTC. It encodes CASSTEYGYTF.

The chain combines TRBV10-3 with TRBJ2-1; 7 bases agree with TRBD2. V was clipped by 6 bases and J by 7 bases; unmatched bases: 15. Germline CDR1 is ENHRY and CDR2 is SYGVKD. The CDR3 extends over 16 amino acids. The CDR3 spells CAIRAGRLAPDNEQFF. The CDR3, as DNA: TGTGCCATCAGAGCCGGTCGACTAGCTCCGGATAATGAGCAGTTCTTC.

This chain connects TRBV30 to TRBJ2-3; D might be TRBD2 (5 bases). With 2 bases removed from V and 2 bases from J, the gap between germline ends came to 8 bases. The CDR3 is 13 residues long. The V gene's germline CDR1 is GTSNPN and CDR2 SVGIG (reference sequence). The CDR3 sequence is CAWSREYTDTQYF. The CDR3 nucleotides are TGTGCCTGGAGTAGGGAGTACACAGATACGCAGTATTTT. Complete variable domain (other parts from reference TRBV30 and TRBJ2-3): SQTIHQWPATLVQPVGSPLSLECTVEGTSNPNLYWYRQAAGRGLQLLFYSVGIGQISSEVPQNLSASRPQDRQFILSSKKLLLSDSGFYLCAWSREYTDTQYFGPGTRLTVL.

The V and J genes are TRBV13 and TRBJ2-5; D perhaps matches TRBD1 (6 bases). Judging by the DNA end, TRBJ2-7 fits better; the J call may be wrong. The CDR3 has 14 amino acids. Germline values: CDR1 PRHDT, CDR2 FYEKMQ (reference sequence). In nucleotides, the CDR3 is TGTGCCAGCAGCCCCACCGGGACAACCTACGAGCAGTACTTC. As protein: CASSPTGTTYEQYF.

The chain recombines TRBV7-9 with TRBJ2-3; tentatively, D is TRBD2 (6 bases). The V and J ends lost 0 bases and 3 bases respectively, with 13 bases between them. Per germline, CDR1 SEHNR and CDR2 FQNEAQ (reference sequence). This CDR3 comprises 16 residues. The CDR3 protein is CASSLATRAGTDTQYF. CDR3 in DNA: TGTGCCAGCAGCTTAGCGACCAGGGCGGGGACAGATACGCAGTATTTT.

The V call is TRBV10-1, the J call TRBJ2-7; 11 bases line up with TRBD2. V lost 2 bases and J lost 3; bases outside the gene matches: 6. Germline V gene lookup returns CDR1 WNHNN and CDR2 SYGVQD (reference sequence). The CDR3 consists of 16 residues. The CDR3 sequence: CASSESLAGGFYEQYF. The CDR3 bases are TGCGCCAGCAGTGAGAGTCTAGCGGGGGGCTTCTACGAGCAGTACTTC.

The rearrangement joins TRBV28 to TRBJ2-1; maybe TRBD2 (6 bases). Germline-derived CDR1 and CDR2 are MDHEN and SYDVKM. The germline V and J ends were trimmed by 8 bases and 3 bases, with 14 bases remaining between them. The CDR3 runs to 14 residues. In DNA, the CDR3 is TGTGCCAGCCCCCCGCGGGGTGGCTACAATGAGCAGTTCTTC. Its protein product is CASPPRGGYNEQFF.

V and J are TRBV7-2 and TRBJ1-2; D is possibly TRBD1 (5 bases). CDR1 and CDR2 (germline): SGHTA, FQGNSA. Trimming pared 2 bases from V and 6 bases from J, leaving 10 bases between. This CDR3 contains 13 residues. CDR3 nucleotides: TGTGCCAGCAGCTTAATGGGGCGAAATGGCTACACCTTC. Its protein product is CASSLMGRNGYTF.

The J gene is TRBJ2-3, the V gene TRBV19; tentatively, D is TRBD1 (6 bases). The CDR3 length is 14 residues. CDR1 and CDR2 from the germline V gene are LNHDA and SQIVND (reference sequence). V dropped 4 bases and J dropped 2 bases, with 10 bases sitting between them. The CDR3 loop reads CASSRDIITDTQYF. In nucleotides, the CDR3 is TGTGCCAGTAGTAGGGACATCATCACAGATACGCAGTATTTT. Filled out from reference TRBV19 and TRBJ2-3, the complete variable domain reads DGGITQSPKYLFRKEGQNVTLSCEQNLNHDAMYWYRQDPGQGLRLIYYSQIVNDFQKGDIAEGYSVSREKKESFPLTVTSAQKNPTAFYLCASSRDIITDTQYFGPGTRLTVL.

This chain connects TRBV6-1 to TRBJ2-7; D remains ambiguous. V was pared by 3 bases and J by 1 base, with 10 bases between. The CDR3 totals 14 residues. In germline, CDR1 is MNHNS, CDR2 SASEGT. The chain's CDR3 is CASSDQWQSYEQYF. The CDR3 region has the DNA TGTGCCAGCAGTGATCAATGGCAGTCCTACGAGCAGTACTTC.

This clone has only a few counts. V gene TRBV2 combines with J gene TRBJ1-6, with 8 bases identical to TRBD1. There are 15 residues in the CDR3. The V gene end was trimmed by 9 bases and the J gene end by 6 bases; junction bases not matched to a gene: 10. Germline CDR1 reads SNHLY; CDR2 reads FYNNEI. DNA of the CDR3: TGTGCCAGTGCGGGACAGGCCATCCTTAATTCACCCCTCCACTTT. This codes for CASAGQAILNSPLHF.

The chain links TRBV6-4 to TRBJ2-3, with D perhaps TRBD2 (6 bases). CDR1 is MRHNA and CDR2 is SNTAGT in the germline V gene. The CDR3 spans 16 residues. Trimming stripped 2 bases from V and 2 bases from J, with 14 bases between. The DNA for the CDR3 is TGTGCCAGCAGTGACCTACCTGCGGGACTCACAGATACGCAGTATTTT. Amino acids: CASSDLPAGLTDTQYF.

V usage is TRBV18 and J usage is TRBJ2-5; 7 bases agree with TRBD1. This CDR3 is 14 amino acids long. Germline V lookup: CDR1 KGHSH, CDR2 LQKENI. With V trimmed by 4 bases and J by 3 bases, 5 bases remained unmatched. CDR3 residues: CASSLQGGKETQYF. CDR3 coding DNA: TGTGCCAGCTCACTCCAAGGGGGCAAAGAGACCCAGTACTTC.

About this clone: Other DNA sequences in this sample translate to the same CDR3. The chain has TRBV25-1 and TRBJ2-7, with D uncertain. CDR1 MGHDK and CDR2 SYGVNS come from the germline V gene. V lost 5 bases and J 4 bases, leaving 6 bases between the germline ends. CDR3 length equals 11 residues. DNA for the CDR3: TGTGCCAGCAGTATTAGGTACGAGCAGTACTTC. Its protein is CASSIRYEQYF.

This clone was counted a single time. This chain joins TRBV6-1 and TRBJ1-5; 8 bases are shared with TRBD1. This CDR3 contains 14 residues. V was pared by 9 bases and J by 5 bases, with 9 bases of the junction left unmatched. Germline V gene data show CDR1 as MNHNS and CDR2 as SASEGT. CDR3 nucleotide sequence: TGTGCCAGTGGATTTGGACAGGGCTATCAGCCCCAGCATTTT. Protein product: CASGFGQGYQPQHF.

In this sample, this clone turned up a few times. This chain uses TRBV4-1 with TRBJ1-1; the D is unclear. Per the germline V gene, CDR1 is MGHRA and CDR2 is YSYEKL. Trimming shortened V by 6 bases and J by 1 base, and 9 bases separated the two germline ends. CDR3 length: 13 amino acids. The chain's CDR3 is CASSRLENTEAFF. In DNA, the CDR3 is TGCGCCAGCAGTAGGTTGGAGAACACTGAAGCTTTCTTT.

The chain employs TRBV9 and TRBJ2-1; TRBD2 matches 10 bases. The germline CDR1 and CDR2 sequences are SGDLS and YYNGEE. V dropped 3 bases and J dropped 8; count of bases not matched to a gene: 8. CDR3 size: 15 residues. CDR3 sequence reads: CASSAAGGPLYEQFF. DNA of the CDR3: TGTGCCAGCAGCGCAGCGGGAGGGCCTCTGTATGAGCAGTTCTTC.

The rearrangement uses TRBV9 and TRBJ2-3; 7 nucleotides align to TRBD2. CDR1 SGDLS and CDR2 YYNGEE come from the germline V gene. Trimming at V came to 0 bases and at J to 2 bases, leaving 6 bases not matched to a gene. The CDR3 loop spans 16 amino acids. For the CDR3, the DNA is TGTGCCAGCAGCGTAGATCCAGCGGGGAACACAGATACGCAGTATTTT. This translates into CASSVDPAGNTDTQYF.